This T cell receptor beta chain was retrieved from a study of chemoradiotherapy in HPV16-positive cancers. Study summary: Functional T-cell assays on a couple of HPV16-positive patients' cells defined candidate HPV-specific clones and common TCR motifs.

This clone was observed once. Its matching antigen is unknown. Overall study findings and caveats: Candidate HPV-specific clones and E7-related TCR motifs grew in tumor during treatment. The functional HPV-specific definition rests on just a couple of HPV16-positive patients.

Data came from immunoSEQ multiplex PCR; TCRdb stores just in-frame clones and leaves some out. Of some 4,500 clones in the sample, about three quarters were seen once. Repeated repertoire sampling spanned the course of chemoradiotherapy. The TCR sequence derives from a human donor with HPV-associated anogenital cancer. The sequencing used tumor tissue, collected from a patient who underwent chemoradiotherapy.

The CDR3 loop reads CASSQEGGTEDYEQYF. The CDR3 DNA is TGCGCCAGCAGCCAAGAAGGCGGGACGGAGGACTACGAGCAGTACTTC. The chain is built from TRBV4-1 and TRBJ2-7, with D perhaps matching TRBD2 (6 bases). Germline values: CDR1 MGHRA, CDR2 YSYEKL. The CDR3 spans 16 residues. Trimming took off 0 bases at V and 3 bases at J, with 15 bases between the two ends.